Listed here is a single TCR beta chain. Its target is not known. The germline CDR1 and CDR2 sequences are SQVTM and ANQGSEA. Losses at the gene ends were 1 base for V and 5 bases for J; bases not matched to a gene: 12. The CDR3 sequence is 18 residues long. The data are from a study of cytomegalovirus exposure and HLA in healthy donors. Study conclusions and caveats: Follow-up analysis later connected one missense variant in DCLRE1C with trimming of TCR beta V- and J-genes. The study flagged about 150 TCR beta chains as cytomegalovirus-associated.

Use of 60 Vbeta and 13 Jbeta primers characterized the PCR. Clones were read by immunoSEQ multiplex PCR, and TCRdb kept only the in-frame ones, dropping some. Of under 250,000 clones listed, around 76% were seen once; the top ten hold approximately 0.6%. Sequenced material: PBMCs. The J gene is TRBJ2-3, the V gene TRBV29-1; TRBD2 matches at 13 bases. This receptor was identified in a man between 18 and 29 years old in good health and CMV-seronegative. DNA for the CDR3: TGCAGCGTTGAAGGGGGACCGGGACTAGCGGGATTTCTAGATACGCAGTATTTT. As protein: CSVEGGPGLAGFLDTQYF.